These T cell receptor beta chains were read from a single sample in a study of T cell responses to AZD1222 COVID-19 vaccine. Sequencing was performed with immunoSEQ multiplex PCR; in TCRdb, only in-frame clones are kept and a portion is missing. Seen here are 150,000 to 200,000 clones, roughly 94% observed once, and the top ten hold more than 1%. The starting material was peripheral blood, obtained 28 days after the second AZD1222 dose. The receptors shown here come from an adult who received the AZD1222 COVID-19 vaccine. CDR3s include the opening cysteine and the closing phenylalanine or tryptophan. The order of the fields is J gene, clone size, D gene, V gene, CDR3 DNA, CDR3 protein. D genes are given only for firm matches. Clone size appears in some rows only: once, few, many, or a class for an expanded clone.

TRBJ1-3 once . TRBV23-1 TGCGCCAGCAGTCAATCGAAAGGGAACACCATATATTTT CASSQSKGNTIYF
TRBJ1-1 . . TRBV9 TGTGCCAGCAGCGAATTAAGTGGGGTGGGCACTGAAGCTTTCTTT CASSELSGVGTEAFF
TRBJ1-4 . . TRBV6-5 TGTGCCAGCATGATTCGGGCCGGGAATAATGAAAAACTGTTTTTT CASMIRAGNNEKLFF
TRBJ1-4 once . TRBV4-2 TGTGCCAGCAGCCAAGTATTTCCGGGGTGGCAGGGGACCGCAACTAATGAAAAACTGTTTTTT CASSQVFPGWQGTATNEKLFF
TRBJ1-3 few TRBD1 TRBV7-6 TGTGCCAGCAGCTTAGCGACAAGGGGACAGTTTGGCTCTGGAAACACCATATATTTT CASSLATRGQFGSGNTIYF
TRBJ2-2 . TRBD1 TRBV25-1 TGTGCCAGCACACCGGGACAGGGGAACACCGGGGAGCTGTTTTTT CASTPGQGNTGELFF
TRBJ2-4 once . TRBV6-6 TGTGCCAGCAGTTACTCGGAGGGTTGGGACATTCAGTACTTC CASSYSEGWDIQYF
TRBJ1-2 . TRBD1 TRBV3-1/TRBV3-2 TGTGCCAGCACCAATACGGACAGGGCGGAAGGCTACACCTTC CASTNTDRAEGYTF
TRBJ1-1 once . TRBV6-5 TGTGCCAGCAGACCTCTGGAAGGCTCTGAAGCTTTCTTT CASRPLEGSEAFF
TRBJ2-5 . TRBD1 TRBV20-1 TGCAGTGCTAGTTTACTGGTAGAAGTTCCCCCACCGGGACAGGGGGAGAGGGAGACCCAGTACTTC CSASLLVEVPPPGQGERETQYF
TRBJ1-2 . TRBD1 TRBV4-1 TGCGCCAGCAGCCAGACGGACAGGACAAATGCCTATGGCTACACCTTC CASSQTDRTNAYGYTF
TRBJ1-1 . . TRBV27 TGTGCCAGCAGTCGGGCAACGGGCGATGGGGCTTTCTTT CASSRATGDGAFF
TRBJ1-1 . . TRBV11-2 TGTGCCAGCAGCTTAGACCTCCCCAGGTTGGGGGCGGCTTTCTTT CASSLDLPRLGAAFF
TRBJ2-2 . TRBD1 TRBV5-1 TGCGCCAGCAGCCTCAGAGGGGGCAACACCGGGGAGCTGTTTTTT CASSLRGGNTGELFF
TRBJ1-2 once . TRBV11-2 TGTGCCAGCAGCCCCCAGTCGGCAGGCTACTATGGCTACACCTTC CASSPQSAGYYGYTF
TRBJ1-1 . TRBD1 TRBV5-1 TGCGCCAGCAGCGGACAGGGGGCGTCTGAAGCTTTCTTT CASSGQGASEAFF
TRBJ2-3 . TRBD1 TRBV18 TGTGCCAGCTCCATTCAGGGGGCAGGAGGTTTGGGGACAGATACGCAGTATTTT CASSIQGAGGLGTDTQYF
TRBJ2-1 . . TRBV10-1 TGCGCCAGCTCAGCGGCTGGGACGCCCTACAATGAGCAGTTCTTC CASSAAGTPYNEQFF
TRBJ1-1 . TRBD1 TRBV5-1 TGCGCCAGCAGCTTCGGACAGGGAACCACTGAAGCTTTCTTT CASSFGQGTTEAFF
TRBJ2-1 . TRBD1 TRBV9 TGTGCCAGCAGCGTGGGACAGGGGAACTACAATGAGCAGTTCTTC CASSVGQGNYNEQFF
TRBJ2-5 . . TRBV6-6 TGTGCCAGCAGTTACATCAGTTATGAAGAGACCCAGTACTTC CASSYISYEETQYF
TRBJ1-2 . . TRBV5-4 TGTGCCAGCAGCTTGGACAGGGACTATGGCTACACCTTC CASSLDRDYGYTF
TRBJ1-2 few . TRBV19 TGTGCCAGTAGTATCTACCTTGGCTACACCTTC CASSIYLGYTF
TRBJ2-3 . . TRBV7-6 TGTGCCAGCAGCTTCGTGGGGCCAAGGGATACGCAGTATTTT CASSFVGPRDTQYF
TRBJ1-1 . . TRBV5-6 TGTGCCAGCAGCTTGATGGATCTCGGGGGCACTGAAGCTTTCTTT CASSLMDLGGTEAFF
TRBJ1-2 . . TRBV29-1 TGCAGCGTTGAGCGGAGGCGCTACTATGGCTACACCTTC CSVERRRYYGYTF
TRBJ2-7 . TRBD1 TRBV12-3/TRBV12-4 TGTGCCAGCAGTTTAGGCGGACAGGCCGAGCAGTACTTC CASSLGGQAEQYF
TRBJ1-1 . TRBD1 TRBV18 TGTGCCAGCTCACGACAGGGGGACACTGAAGCTTTCTTT CASSRQGDTEAFF
TRBJ1-1 once . TRBV19 TGTGCCAGCTGTCGGACAGTGAACACTGAAGCTTTCTTT CASCRTVNTEAFF
TRBJ2-7 . TRBD2 TRBV6-2/TRBV6-3 TGTGCCAGCAGTTACTCTAGCGGGGCCATCTACGAGCAGTACTTC CASSYSSGAIYEQYF
TRBJ2-3 once TRBD1 TRBV6-5 TGTGCCAGCAGTTACCAGGACAGGGCAGGAGATACGCAGTATTTT CASSYQDRAGDTQYF
TRBJ2-3 . . TRBV14 TGTGCCAGCAGCCCCACGGGGAGCACAGATACGCAGTATTTT CASSPTGSTDTQYF
TRBJ1-6 . TRBD1 TRBV2 TGTGCCAGCAGTGAAGCAGCTGGCGGGGGACAGGGTGGTTCACCCCTCCACTTT CASSEAAGGGQGGSPLHF
TRBJ2-7 . . TRBV10-3 TGTGCCATCAGTCGGCCGGGGCCCTCCTACGAGCAGTACTTC CAISRPGPSYEQYF
TRBJ2-3 . TRBD2 TRBV9 TGTGCCAGCAGCGTATCCGGGACTAGCGTGACAGATACGCAGTATTTT CASSVSGTSVTDTQYF
TRBJ1-3 . TRBD1 TRBV2 TGTGCCAGCAGTGATCAGGGGGCGTTTGGAAACACCATATATTTT CASSDQGAFGNTIYF
TRBJ1-2 . . TRBV5-4 TGTGCCAGCAGCTTGGGAGGGACATATTATGGCTACACCTTC CASSLGGTYYGYTF
TRBJ1-2 . . TRBV6-5 TGTGCCAGCAGTAGCGGGGACAACCTCAACTATGGCTACACCTTC CASSSGDNLNYGYTF
TRBJ1-6 . . TRBV12-3/TRBV12-4 TGTGCCAGCAGTTTCGGGCTGGACTCACCCCTCCACTTT CASSFGLDSPLHF
TRBJ1-2 . . TRBV18 TGTGCCAGCTCGCACCAGTGGAAGGGTGAAGGCTACACCTTC CASSHQWKGEGYTF
TRBJ2-2 once TRBD2 TRBV5-5 TGTGCCAGCAGCTCCGGACTAGCGGGGCCCAACACCGGGGAGCTGTTTTTT CASSSGLAGPNTGELFF
TRBJ1-2 . TRBD1 TRBV30 TGTGCCTGGAGTTCAGACAGGGAAGGTGGCTACACCTTC CAWSSDREGGYTF
TRBJ2-1 once . TRBV7-2 TGTGCCAGCAGCTTATGGCGACAGCAGCATGAGCAGTTCTTC CASSLWRQQHEQFF
TRBJ2-7 . . TRBV11-2 TGTGCCAGCAGCCTAAATCGGGGGCCCTACGAGCAGTACTTC CASSLNRGPYEQYF
TRBJ1-5 . . TRBV2 TGTGCCAGCAATGCGTGGCAGGACAATCAGCCCCAGCATTTT CASNAWQDNQPQHF
TRBJ1-4 . TRBD1 TRBV19 TGTGCCAGTAGTATCAGGTCGGGACAGAGGGACGAAAAACTGTTTTTT CASSIRSGQRDEKLFF
TRBJ1-4 . . TRBV30 TGTGCCTGGAGTATTCCTAATGAAAAACTGTTTTTT CAWSIPNEKLFF
TRBJ2-3 . TRBD2 TRBV5-1 TGCGCCAGCAGCCCGGGAGGGGCTGGGACAGATACGCAGTATTTT CASSPGGAGTDTQYF
TRBJ1-1 . . TRBV5-1 TGCGCCAGCAGCTTAGGACACCTGAACACTGAAGCTTTCTTT CASSLGHLNTEAFF
TRBJ2-5 . TRBD2 TRBV7-8 TGTGCCAGCAGCTCGACGAGCGGGGGTGTCCAAGAGACCCAGTACTTC CASSSTSGGVQETQYF
TRBJ1-3 . . TRBV3-1/TRBV3-2 TGTGCCAGCAGCCAAGCCTGGGGGGGGCGCTCTGGAAACACCATATATTTT CASSQAWGGRSGNTIYF
TRBJ2-2 . TRBD2 TRBV27 TGTGCCAGCAGTTTCGGGCGGGGGTCGAACACCGGGGAGCTGTTTTTT CASSFGRGSNTGELFF
TRBJ1-2 . . TRBV2 TGTGCCAGCAGTGAAGAAGGGTATGGCTACACCTTC CASSEEGYGYTF